Included here is one T cell receptor (beta chain) sequence, with context. The sample comes from a study of CD8+CD57+ T cells in acquired aplastic anemia. Patients chosen for sequencing had CD8+CD57+ cells that had expanded, as shown by flow cytometry. The blood sampling took place in patients who had so far received no therapy. The TCR beta profiling, which covered VDJ combination and CDR3 sequence, was carried out using genomic DNA as the template. TCRdb re-analysed the reads in MiXCR, keeping a single row per CDR3 protein. The table has 50,000 or so distinct CDR3 sequences, around 50% seen once. The germline gives CDR1 SNHLY, CDR2 FYNNEI. The CDR3 is made up of 12 amino acids. Trimming stripped 10 bases from V and 1 base from J, with 10 bases between.

This clonotype was obtained from a human donor with aplastic anemia. Sequencing was carried out using sorted CD4+, CD8+, or CD8+CD57+ T cells (not recorded which) from PBMCs. The chain recombines TRBV2 with TRBJ1-2; no clear D. CDR3 amino acids: CAIPGLNYGYTF. In nucleotides, the CDR3 is TGTGCCATCCCGGGCCTTAACTATGGCTACACCTTC.